This T cell receptor beta chain was identified in a study of cytomegalovirus exposure and HLA in healthy donors. Study outcomes and limitations: Later analysis identified a missense DCLRE1C variant that was linked to TCR beta V- and J-gene trimming.

The V end was cut by 8 bases, the J end by 1 base, with 9 bases between. The length of the CDR3 is 13 residues. Germline lookup yields CDR1 SNHLY and CDR2 FYNNEI. PCR was performed using 60 Vbeta and 13 Jbeta primers. Generated by immunoSEQ multiplex PCR, the TCRdb table keeps only in-frame clones and is missing some. The table has roughly 150,000 clones, 77% seen once. Worth noting for this clone: The antigen remains unidentified.

This TCR derives from a male donor in good health and CMV-seronegative. The V call is TRBV2, the J call TRBJ1-5; possibly TRBD1 for D (6 bases). The sequencing sample was made of PBMCs. The CDR3 sequence is CASVTGSNQPQHF. The CDR3 DNA sequence: TGTGCCAGCGTTACAGGGAGCAATCAGCCCCAGCATTTT.